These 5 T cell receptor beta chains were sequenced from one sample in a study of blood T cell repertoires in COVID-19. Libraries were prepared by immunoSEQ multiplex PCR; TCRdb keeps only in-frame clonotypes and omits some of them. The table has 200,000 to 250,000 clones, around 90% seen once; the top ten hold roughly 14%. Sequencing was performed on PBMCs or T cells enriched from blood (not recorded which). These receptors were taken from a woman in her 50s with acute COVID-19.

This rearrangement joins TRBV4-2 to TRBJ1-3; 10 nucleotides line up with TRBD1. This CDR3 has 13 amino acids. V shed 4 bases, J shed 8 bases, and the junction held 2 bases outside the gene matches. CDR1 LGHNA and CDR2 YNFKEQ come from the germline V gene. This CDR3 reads CASSRGQGDTIYF. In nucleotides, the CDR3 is TGTGCCAGCAGCCGAGGACAGGGGGACACCATATATTTT.

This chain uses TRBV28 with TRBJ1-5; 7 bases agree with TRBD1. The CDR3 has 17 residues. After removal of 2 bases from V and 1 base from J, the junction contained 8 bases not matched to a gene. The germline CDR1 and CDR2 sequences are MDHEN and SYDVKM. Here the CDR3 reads CASSLTLDRLSNQPQHF. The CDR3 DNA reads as TGTGCCAGCAGTTTAACCCTGGACAGGTTAAGCAATCAGCCCCAGCATTTT.

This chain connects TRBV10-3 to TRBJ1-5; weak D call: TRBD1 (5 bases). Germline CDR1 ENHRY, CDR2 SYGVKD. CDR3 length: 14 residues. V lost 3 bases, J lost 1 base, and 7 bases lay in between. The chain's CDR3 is CAISDRESNQPQHF. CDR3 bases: TGTGCCATCAGTGACAGGGAAAGCAATCAGCCCCAGCATTTT.

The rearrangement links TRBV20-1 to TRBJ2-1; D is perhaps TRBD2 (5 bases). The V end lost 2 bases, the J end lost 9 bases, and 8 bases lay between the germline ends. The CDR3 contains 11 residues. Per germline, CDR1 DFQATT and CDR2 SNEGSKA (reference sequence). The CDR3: CSARSSPEQFF. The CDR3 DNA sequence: TGCAGTGCTAGATCTAGCCCTGAGCAGTTCTTC.

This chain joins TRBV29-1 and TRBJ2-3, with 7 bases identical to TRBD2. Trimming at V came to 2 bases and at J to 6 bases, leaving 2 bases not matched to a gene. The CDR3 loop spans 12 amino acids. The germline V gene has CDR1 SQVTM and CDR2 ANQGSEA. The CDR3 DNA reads TGCAGCGTTGAATCTAGCGGCGATACGCAGTATTTT. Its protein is CSVESSGDTQYF.